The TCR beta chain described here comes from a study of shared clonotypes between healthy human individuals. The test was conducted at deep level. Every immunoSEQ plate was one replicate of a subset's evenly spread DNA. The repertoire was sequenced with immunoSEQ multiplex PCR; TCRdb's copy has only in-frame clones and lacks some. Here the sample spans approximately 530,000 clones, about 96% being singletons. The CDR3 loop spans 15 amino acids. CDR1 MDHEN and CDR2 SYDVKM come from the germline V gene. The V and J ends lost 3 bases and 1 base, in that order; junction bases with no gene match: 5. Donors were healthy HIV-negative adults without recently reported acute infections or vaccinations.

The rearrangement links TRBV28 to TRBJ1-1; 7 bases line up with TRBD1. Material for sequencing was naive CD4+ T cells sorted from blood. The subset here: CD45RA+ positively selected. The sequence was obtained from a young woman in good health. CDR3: CASSLQQGSNTEAFF. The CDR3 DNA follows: TGTGCCAGCAGTTTGCAACAGGGGTCGAACACTGAAGCTTTCTTT.